The next 26 T cell receptor beta chains were all read from a single sample in a study of T cell responses to AZD1222 COVID-19 vaccine. Produced via immunoSEQ multiplex PCR; TCRdb's table is partial and in-frame only. Of some 120,000 clones in the sample, 90% were seen once. This specimen consisted of peripheral blood, obtained on day 0 of AZD1222 vaccination. These receptors were collected from an adult in good health.

V gene TRBV7-2 combines with J gene TRBJ2-3, with a possible D match to TRBD2 (5 bases). Germline CDR1 SGHTA, CDR2 FQGNSA. The CDR3 is 17 amino acids. V was trimmed by 5 bases and J by 1 base, leaving 19 bases between them. This chain's CDR3 is CASSPSSAVGGTDTQYF. CDR3 DNA: TGTGCCAGCAGCCCCAGTAGTGCTGTCGGGGGCACAGATACGCAGTATTTT.

The V gene is TRBV18, the J gene TRBJ1-6; D is undetermined. CDR3 size: 15 residues. The V and J ends lost 3 bases and 5 bases respectively, with 11 bases between them. The V gene's germline CDR1 is KGHSH and CDR2 LQKENI. The CDR3 DNA sequence: TGTGCCAGCTCACCCTTAGGAGTTAATAATTCACCCCTCCACTTT. It codes for CASSPLGVNNSPLHF.

The chain recombines TRBV18 with TRBJ2-1; D tentatively fits TRBD1 or TRBD2 (5 bases each). V gave up 6 bases and J gave up 6 bases, with 12 bases separating them. Germline V gives CDR1 KGHSH, CDR2 LQKENI. The length of the CDR3 is 13 residues. CDR3 sequence: CASSRDATNEQFF. The CDR3 nucleotides are TGTGCCAGCTCCCGGGACGCTACCAATGAGCAGTTCTTC.

The chain combines TRBV11-2 with TRBJ2-5, with 10 bases identical to TRBD2. CDR1 SGHAT and CDR2 FQNNGV come from the germline V gene. The CDR3 has 16 amino acids. The trim removed 5 bases at V and 4 bases at J, leaving 10 bases unmatched. The CDR3 loop reads CASSPRAGGFGETQYF. CDR3 DNA: TGTGCCAGCAGCCCGAGAGCGGGAGGGTTCGGAGAGACCCAGTACTTC. The full variable domain, its missing parts supplied by reference TRBV11-2 and TRBJ2-5, is EAGVAQSPRYKIIEKRQSVAFWCNPISGHATLYWYQQILGQGPKLLIQFQNNGVVDDSQLPKDRFSAERLKGVDSTLKIQPAKLEDSAVYLCASSPRAGGFGETQYFGPGTRLLVL.

The chain employs TRBV29-1 and TRBJ2-3, with no clear D. Germline CDR1 is SQVTM and CDR2 is ANQGSEA. The CDR3 has 12 residues. V was shortened by 7 bases and J by 1 base, with 9 bases between the two germline ends. The CDR3 loop is CSARIGTDTQYF. The DNA of the CDR3 is TGCAGCGCGCGGATCGGCACAGATACGCAGTATTTT.

The V and J genes are TRBV5-8 and TRBJ1-1, with a weak D call TRBD1 (5 bases). Trimming stripped 4 bases from V and 6 bases from J, with 16 bases between. CDR1 is SGHTS, CDR2 YDEGEE, per germline. The CDR3 loop spans 14 amino acids. CDR3 amino acids: CASSHEGIRAEAFF. The CDR3 DNA follows: TGTGCCAGCAGCCACGAGGGGATACGGGCTGAAGCTTTCTTT.

CDR3 bases: TGTGCCATTGCAGGGACGAACACTGAAGCTTTCTTT. This sequence encodes CAIAGTNTEAFF. This chain connects TRBV12-3 or TRBV12-4 to TRBJ1-1, with D maybe TRBD1 (5 bases). V shed 10 bases and J shed 1 base, with 10 bases lying between them. This CDR3 has 12 amino acids.

The rearrangement joins TRBV5-1 to TRBJ2-7; 9 nucleotides agree with TRBD2. Per germline, CDR1 SGHRS and CDR2 YFSETQ. CDR3 length equals 15 residues. J lost 2 bases, V lost 4 bases, and 7 bases had no gene match. The CDR3 spells CASSRRLAAAYEQYF. CDR3 coding DNA: TGCGCCAGCAGCAGGAGACTAGCGGCCGCCTACGAGCAGTACTTC.

The chain carries TRBV4-1 and TRBJ1-6, with D perhaps matching TRBD1 (5 bases). V lost 0 bases and J lost 0, with 12 bases in between. CDR3 length equals 18 residues. CDR1 and CDR2 from the germline V gene are MGHRA and YSYEKL. CDR3 residues: CASSQDLPGPSYNSPLHF. CDR3 nucleotides: TGCGCCAGCAGCCAAGATCTTCCAGGGCCCTCCTATAATTCACCCCTCCACTTT.

This clone was seen once. The chain uses TRBV25-1 and TRBJ1-5; tentatively, D is TRBD1 (5 bases). CDR1 is MGHDK and CDR2 is SYGVNS in the germline V gene. This CDR3 is built from 16 residues. V lost 3 bases and J lost 3, with 15 bases in between. Here the CDR3 reads CASSDFRDGDNQPQHF. The CDR3 region has the DNA TGTGCCAGCAGTGACTTCCGGGACGGGGACAATCAGCCCCAGCATTTT.

The CDR3 region has the DNA TGTGCCAGCTCGAACCCTAGCGGGAGGGCCGGGCGTGAGACCCAGTACTTC. Translation: CASSNPSGRAGRETQYF. The chain has TRBV18 and TRBJ2-5, with 12 bases aligning to TRBD2. CDR1 is KGHSH, CDR2 LQKENI, per germline. V was pared by 6 bases and J by 5 bases, with 13 bases of the junction left unmatched. CDR3 size: 17 residues.

This clone was detected a few times. CDR3 nucleotide sequence: TGCAGTGGGGGACTACTCGCAGAGCAGTACTTC. This encodes CSGGLLAEQYF. The rearrangement joins TRBV20-1 to TRBJ2-7; 7 nucleotides agree with TRBD2. The trim removed 7 bases at V and 7 bases at J, leaving 7 bases unmatched. Looked up from germline, CDR1 is DFQATT and CDR2 is SNEGSKA (reference sequence). The CDR3 is made up of 11 amino acids.

This sequence joins TRBV30 and TRBJ2-2; 12 bases fit TRBD2. V lost 2 bases and J lost 3; bases outside the gene matches: 10. The CDR3 is 18 amino acids. The germline V gene has CDR1 GTSNPN and CDR2 SVGIG (reference sequence). This CDR3 reads CAWSTLAGGPGYTGELFF. Written as DNA, the CDR3 is TGTGCCTGGAGTACGCTAGCGGGAGGGCCGGGGTACACCGGGGAGCTGTTTTTT.

In its sample, this clone was seen once. The J gene is TRBJ2-1, the V gene TRBV7-3; possibly TRBD1 for D (7 bases). V was shortened by 5 bases and J by 5 bases, with 13 bases between the two germline ends. The CDR3 spans 14 residues. Germline V gives CDR1 SGHTA, CDR2 FQGTGA. The CDR3 sequence: CASSHQGGHNEQFF. The CDR3 DNA is TGTGCCAGCAGCCATCAGGGGGGACACAATGAGCAGTTCTTC.

J is TRBJ1-4 and V is TRBV19; D is unclear. The CDR3 is 13 residues long. Between the trimmed V and J ends, which lost 11 bases and 4 bases, there was a span of 14 bases. Germline assignment: CDR1 LNHDA and CDR2 SQIVND (reference sequence). CDR3 sequence reads: CARVRRINEKLFF. The CDR3 region has the DNA TGTGCCCGAGTACGACGGATTAATGAAAAACTGTTTTTT.

The CDR3 coding sequence is TGTGCCACCAGCAGAGATATCGGACTAGCGGGCCCTACGCAGTATTTT. It encodes CATSRDIGLAGPTQYF. The chain employs TRBV15 and TRBJ2-3; TRBD2 agrees at 11 bases. After removal of 0 bases from V and 8 bases from J, the junction contained 7 bases not matched to a gene. CDR3 length: 16 amino acids. The germline V gene encodes CDR1 LNHNV and CDR2 YYDKDF (reference sequence).

This rearrangement joins TRBV9 to TRBJ2-4; possibly TRBD2 for D (5 bases). This CDR3 contains 15 residues. V was clipped by 0 bases and J by 5 bases, with 12 bases between them. CDR1 is SGDLS, CDR2 YYNGEE, per germline. CDR3 in DNA: TGTGCCAGCAGCGTAGAGGGCGGGTTGGAAAACATTCAGTACTTC. Translating it yields CASSVEGGLENIQYF.

The J gene is TRBJ1-5, the V gene TRBV2, with a weak D call TRBD1 (6 bases). Trimming took 3 bases from V and 3 from J, leaving 9 bases between them. Germline V lookup: CDR1 SNHLY, CDR2 FYNNEI. CDR3 length: 14 residues. The DNA of the CDR3 is TGTGCCAGCAGTGAGGACAGAATCAATCAGCCCCAGCATTTT. This translates into CASSEDRINQPQHF.

This clone has more than one count but fewer than ten. The V gene is TRBV6-5, the J gene TRBJ1-2; D may be TRBD1 (5 bases). This CDR3 spans 12 amino acids. CDR1 is MNHEY, CDR2 SVGAGI, per germline. Trimming shortened V by 6 bases and J by 4 bases, and 9 bases separated the two germline ends. The CDR3 sequence: CASSRDGYGYTF. The CDR3 DNA sequence: TGTGCCAGCAGCCGGGACGGCTATGGCTACACCTTC.

The rearrangement joins TRBV3-1 (or the pseudogene TRBV3-2) to TRBJ2-2, with a weak D call TRBD1 (6 bases). This CDR3 region has 13 residues. Germline CDR1 reads LGHDT; CDR2 reads YNNKEL (reference sequence). V lost 4 bases to trimming and J lost 5 bases, with 8 bases between them. The CDR3 DNA is TGTGCCAGCAGCCTAAGGGGGACCGGGGAGCTGTTTTTT. Amino acids: CASSLRGTGELFF.

V is TRBV5-1 and J is TRBJ1-1; the D gene is possibly TRBD1 (5 bases). Trimming left V 1 base short and J 3 bases short, with 10 bases between. The CDR3 length is 14 residues. Germline V lookup: CDR1 SGHRS, CDR2 YFSETQ. The CDR3 DNA is TGCGCCAGCAGCTTGCAGGGATCGGACACTGAAGCTTTCTTT. Translation: CASSLQGSDTEAFF.

This chain connects TRBV7-8 to TRBJ2-2; 9 bases are a match to TRBD1. The CDR3 length is 19 residues. Germline CDR1 and CDR2: SGHVS and FQNEAQ. With 4 bases clipped from V and 0 bases from J, the junction kept 12 bases outside the gene matches. This CDR3 reads CASSSGTGFATSNTGELFF. In DNA form, the CDR3 reads TGTGCCAGCAGCTCCGGGACAGGGTTCGCGACTTCGAACACCGGGGAGCTGTTTTTT.

The V call is TRBV5-1, the J call TRBJ2-7; 9 bases map to TRBD1. The CDR3 consists of 14 residues. J gave up 5 bases and V 5 bases, and 8 bases lay outside the gene matches. In germline, CDR1 is SGHRS, CDR2 YFSETQ. Written as DNA, the CDR3 is TGCGCCAGCAGGTGGGGACAGGGTAGCCACGAGCAGTACTTC. Translating it yields CASRWGQGSHEQYF. Together with reference TRBV5-1 and TRBJ2-7, the CDR3 gives the full variable domain: KAGVTQTPRYLIKTRGQQVTLSCSPISGHRSVSWYQQTPGQGLQFLFEYFSETQRNKGNFPGRFSGRQFSNSRSEMNVSTLELGDSALYLCASRWGQGSHEQYFGPGTRLTVT.

The J gene is TRBJ1-1, the V gene TRBV5-1; TRBD1 is a possible D gene (6 bases). V was trimmed by 2 bases and J by 1 base, leaving 12 bases between them. The germline V gene encodes CDR1 SGHRS and CDR2 YFSETQ. This CDR3 has 15 amino acids. The CDR3 DNA reads TGCGCCAGCAGCTTCGGAGGGGGGCGGAACACTGAAGCTTTCTTT. Amino acids: CASSFGGGRNTEAFF.

Only one count was recorded for this clone. This chain uses TRBV9 with TRBJ2-1; 9 bases match TRBD2. Germline assignment: CDR1 SGDLS and CDR2 YYNGEE. J gave up 2 bases and V 4 bases, and 7 bases lay outside the gene matches. The CDR3 is 16 residues long. In DNA, the CDR3 is TGTGCCAGCAGCTCACAGATAGCGGGAGCCTACAATGAGCAGTTCTTC. Protein sequence: CASSSQIAGAYNEQFF.

For the CDR3, the DNA is TGCAGTGCTAGTTTGGGACCGATCAATCAGCCCCAGCATTTT. Translated: CSASLGPINQPQHF. The chain recombines TRBV20-1 with TRBJ1-5; TRBD1 might be the D (5 bases). CDR3 length equals 14 residues. V was shortened by 3 bases and J by 3 bases, with 12 bases between the two germline ends. Germline V lookup: CDR1 DFQATT, CDR2 SNEGSKA (reference sequence).